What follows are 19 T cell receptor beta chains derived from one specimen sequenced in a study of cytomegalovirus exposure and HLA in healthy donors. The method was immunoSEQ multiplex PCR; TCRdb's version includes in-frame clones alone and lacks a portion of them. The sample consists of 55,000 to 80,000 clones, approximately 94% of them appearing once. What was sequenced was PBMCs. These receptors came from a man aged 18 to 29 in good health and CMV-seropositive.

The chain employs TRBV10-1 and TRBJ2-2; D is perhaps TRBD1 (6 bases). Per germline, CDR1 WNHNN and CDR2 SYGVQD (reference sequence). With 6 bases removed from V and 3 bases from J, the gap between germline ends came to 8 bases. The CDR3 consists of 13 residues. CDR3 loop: CASRGGDTGELFF. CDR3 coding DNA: TGCGCCAGCAGAGGGGGAGACACCGGGGAGCTGTTTTTT.

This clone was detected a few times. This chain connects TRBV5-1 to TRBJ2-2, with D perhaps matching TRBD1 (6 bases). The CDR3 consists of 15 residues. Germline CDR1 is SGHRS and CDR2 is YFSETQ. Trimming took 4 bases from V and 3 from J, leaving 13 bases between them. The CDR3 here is CASSPSAGDTGELFF. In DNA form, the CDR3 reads TGCGCCAGCAGCCCCAGCGCAGGGGACACCGGGGAGCTGTTTTTT.

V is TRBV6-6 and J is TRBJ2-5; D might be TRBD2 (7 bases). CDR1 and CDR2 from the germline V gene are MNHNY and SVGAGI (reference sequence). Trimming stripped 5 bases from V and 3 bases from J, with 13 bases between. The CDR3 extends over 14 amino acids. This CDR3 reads CASSRGGAEETQYF. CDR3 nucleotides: TGTGCCAGCAGTAGGGGGGGGGCCGAAGAGACCCAGTACTTC.

The chain's CDR3 is CASSGTGVRDEQYF. In DNA, the CDR3 is TGCGCCAGCAGCGGAACAGGGGTCCGGGACGAGCAGTACTTC. The chain is built from TRBV5-1 and TRBJ2-7; TRBD1 matches 7 bases. Germline V gene sequence: CDR1 SGHRS, CDR2 YFSETQ. The CDR3 totals 14 residues. The J segment lost 5 bases and the V segment lost 4 bases, leaving 9 bases of the junction unmatched.

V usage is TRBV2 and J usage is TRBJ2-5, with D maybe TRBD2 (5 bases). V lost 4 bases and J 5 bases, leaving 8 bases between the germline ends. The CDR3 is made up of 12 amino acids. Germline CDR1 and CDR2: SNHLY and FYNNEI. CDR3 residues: CASSVARETQYF. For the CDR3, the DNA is TGTGCCAGCAGTGTAGCGCGTGAGACCCAGTACTTC.

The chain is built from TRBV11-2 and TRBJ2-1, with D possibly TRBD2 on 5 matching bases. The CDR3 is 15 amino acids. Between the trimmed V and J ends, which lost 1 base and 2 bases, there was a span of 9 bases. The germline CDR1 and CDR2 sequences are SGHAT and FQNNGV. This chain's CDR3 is CASSLVGGTYNEQFF. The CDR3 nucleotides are TGTGCCAGCAGCTTAGTAGGAGGTACCTACAATGAGCAGTTCTTC.

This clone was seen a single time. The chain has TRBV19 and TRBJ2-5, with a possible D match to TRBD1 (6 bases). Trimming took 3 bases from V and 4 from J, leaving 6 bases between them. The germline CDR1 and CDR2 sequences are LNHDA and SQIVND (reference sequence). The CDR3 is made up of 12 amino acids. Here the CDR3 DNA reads TGTGCCAGTAGTATCAGGGGAGAGACCCAGTACTTC. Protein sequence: CASSIRGETQYF.

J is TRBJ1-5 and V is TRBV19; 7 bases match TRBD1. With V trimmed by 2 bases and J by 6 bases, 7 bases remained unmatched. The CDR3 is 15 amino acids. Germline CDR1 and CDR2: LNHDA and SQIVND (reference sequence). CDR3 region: CASSINRQGGQPQHF. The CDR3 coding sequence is TGTGCCAGTAGTATAAACCGACAGGGAGGTCAGCCCCAGCATTTT.

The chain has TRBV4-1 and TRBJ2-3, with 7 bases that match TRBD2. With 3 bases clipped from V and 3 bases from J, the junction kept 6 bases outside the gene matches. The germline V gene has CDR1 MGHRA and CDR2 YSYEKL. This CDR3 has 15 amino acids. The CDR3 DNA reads TGCGCCAGCAGCCAGCCCCTAGCGGAAACAGATACGCAGTATTTT. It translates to CASSQPLAETDTQYF.

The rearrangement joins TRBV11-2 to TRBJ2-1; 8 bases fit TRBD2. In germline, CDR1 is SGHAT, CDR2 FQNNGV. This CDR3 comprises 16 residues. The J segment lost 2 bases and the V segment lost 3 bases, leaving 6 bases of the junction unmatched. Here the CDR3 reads CASSFSPGGPYNEQFF. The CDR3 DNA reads TGTGCCAGCAGCTTCTCGCCGGGGGGGCCCTACAATGAGCAGTTCTTC.

CDR3 nucleotide sequence: TGCGCCAGCAGCTCCGGACTAGCGGTAGCCAAAAACATTCAGTACTTC. It is translated as CASSSGLAVAKNIQYF. The rearrangement links TRBV5-1 to TRBJ2-4; 10 positions agree with TRBD2. Germline loops: CDR1 SGHRS, CDR2 YFSETQ. Trimming removed 3 bases from V and 0 bases from J; junction bases left unmatched: 3. The CDR3 totals 16 residues.

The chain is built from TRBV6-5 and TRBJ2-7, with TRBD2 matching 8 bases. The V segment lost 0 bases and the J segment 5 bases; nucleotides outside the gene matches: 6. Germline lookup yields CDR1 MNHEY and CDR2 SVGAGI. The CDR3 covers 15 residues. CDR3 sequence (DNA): TGTGCCAGCAGTTACTCGACGGGGGGGCTTAACGAGCAGTACTTC. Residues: CASSYSTGGLNEQYF.

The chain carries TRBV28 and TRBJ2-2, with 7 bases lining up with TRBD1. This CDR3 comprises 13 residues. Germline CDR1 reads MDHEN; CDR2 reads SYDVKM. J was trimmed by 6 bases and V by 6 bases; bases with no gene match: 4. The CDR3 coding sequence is TGTGCCAGCAGCAACAGGGGCGCCGGGGAGCTGTTTTTT. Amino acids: CASSNRGAGELFF.

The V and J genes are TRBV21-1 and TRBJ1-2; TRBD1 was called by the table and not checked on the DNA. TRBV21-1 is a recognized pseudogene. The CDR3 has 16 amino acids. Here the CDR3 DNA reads TGTGCCAGCAGCAAACCTAAACAGGGCCCGAACTATGGCTACACCTTC. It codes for CASSKPKQGPNYGYTF.

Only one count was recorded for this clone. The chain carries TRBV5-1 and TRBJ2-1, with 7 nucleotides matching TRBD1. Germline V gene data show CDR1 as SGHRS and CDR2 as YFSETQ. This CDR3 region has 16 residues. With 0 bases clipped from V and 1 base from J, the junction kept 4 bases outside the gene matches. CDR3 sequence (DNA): TGCGCCAGCAGCTTGGCGACAGGGCCGTCCTACAATGAGCAGTTCTTC. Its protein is CASSLATGPSYNEQFF.

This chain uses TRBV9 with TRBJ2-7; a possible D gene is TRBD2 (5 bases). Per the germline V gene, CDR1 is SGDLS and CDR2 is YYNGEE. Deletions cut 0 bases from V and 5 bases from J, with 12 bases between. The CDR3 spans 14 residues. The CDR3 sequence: CASSVGGWGDEQYF. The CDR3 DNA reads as TGTGCCAGCAGCGTAGGGGGTTGGGGAGACGAGCAGTACTTC.

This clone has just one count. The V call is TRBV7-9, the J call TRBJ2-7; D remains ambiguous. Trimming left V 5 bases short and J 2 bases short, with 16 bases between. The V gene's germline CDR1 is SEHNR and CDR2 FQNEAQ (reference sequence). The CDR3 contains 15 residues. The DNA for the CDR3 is TGTGCCAGCAGCCGCACCTCACGAGATGCCTACGAGCAGTACTTC. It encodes CASSRTSRDAYEQYF.

The CDR3 protein is CASSLGGISEEFF. The CDR3 DNA reads TGTGCCAGCAGTTTAGGTGGGATTAGCGAGGAGTTCTTC. The chain has TRBV27 and TRBJ2-1; maybe TRBD2 (5 bases). CDR1 and CDR2 (germline): MNHEY, SMNVEV (reference sequence). The CDR3 is made up of 13 amino acids. V gave up 2 bases and J gave up 14 bases, with 16 bases separating them.

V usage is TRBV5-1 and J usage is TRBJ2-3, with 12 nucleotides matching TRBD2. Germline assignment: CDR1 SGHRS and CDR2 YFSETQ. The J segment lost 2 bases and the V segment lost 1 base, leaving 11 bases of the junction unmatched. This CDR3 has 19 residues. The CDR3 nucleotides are TGCGCCAGCAGCTTGAGTGGGCTAGCGGGGGGGAAACTCACAGATACGCAGTATTTT. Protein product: CASSLSGLAGGKLTDTQYF.